Reported below is one T cell receptor (beta chain). Its antigen remains unknown. The data stem from a study of T cell responses to AZD1222 COVID-19 vaccine. Some clones are missing from TCRdb's copy, which holds only in-frame ones; the method was immunoSEQ multiplex PCR. The table has some 130,000 clones, over 75% seen once; the top ten hold 6.9%. Study-wide results and limits: Repertoires were sampled only after the peak T cell response. Donors were largely white British and mainly female; clonal diversity was possibly underestimated. Spike was spanned by vaccine-associated CD4 TCRs, which were dominant at 160-218 and 743-854.

CDR1 is KGHSH and CDR2 is LQKENI in the germline V gene. The CDR3 sequence is 15 residues long. Trimming stripped 2 bases from V and 5 bases from J, with 15 bases between. Sequenced material: peripheral blood, taken on day 0 of AZD1222 vaccination. The rearrangement uses TRBV18 and TRBJ2-5; D is possibly TRBD1 (6 bases). The clonotype originates from an adult in good health. CDR3 loop: CASSPATGSRETQYF. The CDR3 DNA sequence: TGTGCCAGCTCACCAGCCACAGGGTCGCGGGAGACCCAGTACTTC.